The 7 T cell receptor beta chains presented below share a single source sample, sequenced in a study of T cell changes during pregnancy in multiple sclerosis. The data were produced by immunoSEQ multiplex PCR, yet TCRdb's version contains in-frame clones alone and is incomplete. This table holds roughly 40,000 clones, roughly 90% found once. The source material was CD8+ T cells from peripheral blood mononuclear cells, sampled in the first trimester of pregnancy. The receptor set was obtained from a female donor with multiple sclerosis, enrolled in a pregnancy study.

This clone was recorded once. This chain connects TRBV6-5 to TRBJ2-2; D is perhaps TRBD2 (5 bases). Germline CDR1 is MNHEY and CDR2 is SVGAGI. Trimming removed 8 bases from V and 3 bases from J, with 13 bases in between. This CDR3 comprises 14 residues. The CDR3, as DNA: TGTGCCAGCGGTCGCGGGCTCCACACCGGGGAGCTGTTTTTT. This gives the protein CASGRGLHTGELFF.

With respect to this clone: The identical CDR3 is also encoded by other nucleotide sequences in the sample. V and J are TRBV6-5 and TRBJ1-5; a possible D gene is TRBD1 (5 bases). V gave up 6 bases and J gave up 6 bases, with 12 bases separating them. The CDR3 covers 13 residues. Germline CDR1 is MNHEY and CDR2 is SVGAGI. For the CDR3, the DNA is TGTGCCAGCAGCCCGGGGGGGGGTCAGCCCCAGCATTTT. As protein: CASSPGGGQPQHF.

The DNA for the CDR3 is TGTGCCAGCACCCCCGGGGGTGAAGACCTTAACTATGGCTACACCTTC. Amino acids: CASTPGGEDLNYGYTF. The J gene is TRBJ1-2, the V gene TRBV7-9; D is perhaps TRBD1 (5 bases). Germline-derived CDR1 and CDR2 are SEHNR and FQNEAQ (reference sequence). This CDR3 comprises 16 residues. V lost 7 bases and J lost 1, with 19 bases in between.

CDR3 residues: CASSPAGADTGELFF. The CDR3 region has the DNA TGTGCCAGCAGCCCGGCGGGGGCGGACACCGGGGAGCTGTTTTTT. This sequence joins TRBV9 and TRBJ2-2, with D perhaps matching TRBD2 (7 bases). The ends were cut back, 4 bases at V and 3 bases at J, with 13 bases in the middle. The CDR3 has 15 residues. CDR1 and CDR2 from the germline V gene are SGDLS and YYNGEE.

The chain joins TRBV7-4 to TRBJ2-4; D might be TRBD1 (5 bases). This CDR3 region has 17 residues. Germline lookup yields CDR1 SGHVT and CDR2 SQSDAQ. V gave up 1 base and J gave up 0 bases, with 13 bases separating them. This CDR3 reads CASSLEGHVLAKNIQYF. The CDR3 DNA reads TGTGCCAGCAGCTTAGAGGGGCATGTTCTAGCCAAAAACATTCAGTACTTC.

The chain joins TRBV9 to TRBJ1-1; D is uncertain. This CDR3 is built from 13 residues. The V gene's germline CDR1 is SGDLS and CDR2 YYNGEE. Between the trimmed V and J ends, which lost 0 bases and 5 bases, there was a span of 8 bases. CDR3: CASSVGSMTEAFF. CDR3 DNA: TGTGCCAGCAGCGTAGGCAGTATGACTGAAGCTTTCTTT.

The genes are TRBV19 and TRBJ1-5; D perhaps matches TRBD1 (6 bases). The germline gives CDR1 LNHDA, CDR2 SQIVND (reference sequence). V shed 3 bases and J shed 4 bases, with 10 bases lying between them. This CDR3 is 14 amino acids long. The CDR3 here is CASSIGQWNQPQHF. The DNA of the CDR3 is TGTGCCAGTAGTATCGGACAGTGGAATCAGCCCCAGCATTTT.